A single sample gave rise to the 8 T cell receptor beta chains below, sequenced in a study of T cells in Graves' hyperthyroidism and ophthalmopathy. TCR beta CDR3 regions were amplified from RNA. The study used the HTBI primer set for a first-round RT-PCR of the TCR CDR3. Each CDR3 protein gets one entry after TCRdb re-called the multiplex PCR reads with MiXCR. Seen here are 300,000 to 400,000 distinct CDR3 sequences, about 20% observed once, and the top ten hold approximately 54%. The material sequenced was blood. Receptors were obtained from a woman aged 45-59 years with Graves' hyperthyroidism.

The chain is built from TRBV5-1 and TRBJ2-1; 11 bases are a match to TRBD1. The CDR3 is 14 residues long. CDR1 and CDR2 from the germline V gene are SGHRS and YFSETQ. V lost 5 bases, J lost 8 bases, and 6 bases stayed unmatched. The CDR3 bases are TGCGCCAGCAGTTCCGGACAGGGGGCGTATGAGCAGTTCTTC. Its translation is CASSSGQGAYEQFF.

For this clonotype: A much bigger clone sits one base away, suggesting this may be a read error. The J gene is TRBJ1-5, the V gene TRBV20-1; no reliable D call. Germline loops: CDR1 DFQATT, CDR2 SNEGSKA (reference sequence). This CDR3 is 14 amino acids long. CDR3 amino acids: CGAKGGYSNQPQHF. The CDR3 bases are TGCGGTGCTAAAGGAGGATATAGCAATCAGCCCCAGCATTTT.

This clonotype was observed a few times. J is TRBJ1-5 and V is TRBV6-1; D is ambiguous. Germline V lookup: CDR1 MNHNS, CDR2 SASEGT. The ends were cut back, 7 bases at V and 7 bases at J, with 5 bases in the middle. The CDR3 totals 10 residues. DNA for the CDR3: TGTGCCAGCAACCGCCAGCCCCAGCATTTT. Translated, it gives CASNRQPQHF.

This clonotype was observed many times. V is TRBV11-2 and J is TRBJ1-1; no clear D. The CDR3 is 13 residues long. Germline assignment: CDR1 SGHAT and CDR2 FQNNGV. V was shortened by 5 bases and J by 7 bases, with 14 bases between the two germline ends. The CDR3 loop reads CASSLQQGFEAFF. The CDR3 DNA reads TGTGCCAGCAGCCTTCAACAAGGGTTTGAAGCTTTCTTT.

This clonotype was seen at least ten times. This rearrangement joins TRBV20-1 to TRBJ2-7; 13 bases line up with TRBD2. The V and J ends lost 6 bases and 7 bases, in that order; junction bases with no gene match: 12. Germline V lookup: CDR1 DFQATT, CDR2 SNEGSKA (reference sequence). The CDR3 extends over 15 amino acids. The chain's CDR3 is CSATSPGLAGEEQYF. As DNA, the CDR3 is TGCAGTGCCACCTCCCCCGGACTAGCGGGAGAGGAGCAGTACTTC.

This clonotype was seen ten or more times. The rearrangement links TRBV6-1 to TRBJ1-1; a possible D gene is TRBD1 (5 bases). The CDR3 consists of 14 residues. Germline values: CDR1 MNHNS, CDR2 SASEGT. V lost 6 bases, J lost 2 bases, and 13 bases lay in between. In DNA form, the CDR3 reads TGTGCCAGCAGCGCCGCGGGGCTAAACACTGAAGCTTTCTTT. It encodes CASSAAGLNTEAFF.

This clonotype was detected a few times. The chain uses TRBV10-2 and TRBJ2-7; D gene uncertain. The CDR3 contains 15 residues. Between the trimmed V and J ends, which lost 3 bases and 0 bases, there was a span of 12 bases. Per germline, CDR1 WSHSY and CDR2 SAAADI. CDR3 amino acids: CASSDGQTRSYEQYF. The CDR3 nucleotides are TGCGCCAGCAGTGATGGCCAGACCCGCTCCTACGAGCAGTACTTC.

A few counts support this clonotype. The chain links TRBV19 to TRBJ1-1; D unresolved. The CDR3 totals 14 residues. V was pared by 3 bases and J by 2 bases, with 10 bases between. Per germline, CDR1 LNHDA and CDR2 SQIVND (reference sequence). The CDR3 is CASSIRTVNTEAFF. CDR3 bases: TGTGCCAGTAGTATTCGGACGGTAAACACTGAAGCTTTCTTT.